This T cell receptor beta chain was retrieved from a study of cytomegalovirus exposure and HLA in healthy donors (TCRdb year 2017). Concerning the study at large: An earlier analysis of about 560 of the donors reported 276 Gb of sequence data and around 120 million unique TCR beta sequences obtained from around 190 million T cells. About 300 gigabases of sequencing data and 80 million or so unique TCR sequences were included in an early release covering 550 to 800 HLA-typed donors. The genetic ancestry cluster associated with self-reported Caucasian donors included approximately 85% of the approximately 430 genotyped donors. The study aimed to test whether cataloging public T cell receptors could reveal signatures of past pathogen exposure. The T cell repertoires of some 670 subjects were profiled by immunosequencing and related to cytomegalovirus serostatus. A separate validation cohort of over 95 different subjects was used in addition to the roughly 670-subject first cohort. To predict cytomegalovirus infection status, the study combined high-throughput TCR immunosequencing, statistical association of individual TCRs with disease status, and machine learning. A later analysis re-analyzed previously published TCR beta repertoires from hundreds of donors and added high-resolution HLA genotyping to study TCR occurrence patterns. Rather than drawing on any new phenotypic data, the later analysis identified candidate immune exposures from TCR beta sequences and the way those sequences occurred across donors. An earlier analysis of several hundred of the donors applied high-throughput TCR beta sequencing to assess whether each TCR beta V gene segment acted as functional or pseudogenic. Donor age, sex, ethnicity and CMV serostatus were compiled together with the repertoire data. In a later genetic analysis, genome-wide SNP genotypes for 398 of the 666 donors were used, and that subset was treated as a discovery cohort. All discovery cohort repertoires had been generated on a single sequencing platform. HLA typing covered class I and class II loci at four-digit resolution. Typing coverage varied by locus: about 629-630 donors for A, B, C, DRB1 and DQB1; approximately 560 for DQA1; more than 600 for DPA1; more than 450 for DPB1. About five DR-DQ haplotypes were handled as single units for association and clustering, since linkage in the cohort was strong. Among a few hundred genotyped donors of the cohort, an average of around 240,000 unique TCR beta nucleotide sequences were sequenced per donor, approximately 20% of them non-productive.

Comment on this clone: Its cognate antigen has yet to be identified. No much larger clonotype is one base removed from it; base qualities were not supplied.

In total, just over 650 healthy bone marrow donors made up the cohort. Cohort members were all nominally healthy when sampled, although unrecorded immune exposures were likely present. The donor tested CMV seropositive, placing the donor among the roughly 300 seropositive members of the cohort. Each donor provided a peripheral blood sample, and peripheral blood mononuclear cells were used for TCR beta sequencing. Genomic DNA extraction from the blood cell samples was performed with the Qiagen DNeasy Blood Extraction Kit. Summary of the overall study and its limitations: When HLA alleles, especially DR and DQ, strongly co-occurred, TCR associations were difficult to assign to individual alleles. In this cohort, only TCR beta chains were sequenced, and detectable features were limited by the absence of alpha or paired-chain data. According to a later analysis, most CMV-associated TCR beta chains appeared to be HLA-restricted, and the HLA associations seemed to be driven largely by CMV exposure. The authors suggested that the approach could potentially be extended to other disease states and immunological phenotypes. HLA typing was unavailable for some donors at each locus, so association tests used only the typed subset. Compared with the approximately 700-donor mean, donors in an Asian-associated ancestry cluster had fewer N-insertions in productive TCRs, according to a later genetic analysis. An association between a missense DCLRE1C variant and V-gene and J-gene trimming of TCR beta chains was found in a later genetic analysis and replicated in an independent cohort. Presence/absence analyses assumed roughly uniform sequencing depth across donors, an assumption that may not hold. Compared with equally common non-associated chains, HLA-associated TCR beta chains in a later analysis were more clonally expanded and had lower generation probabilities. Correlated functional status among segregating V segments might be attributable to linkage disequilibrium, but an unknown experimental factor could not be ruled out. A further reported finding was that TCR beta sequences accurately predicted the HLA-A and HLA-B alleles for most subjects in the first cohort. An earlier analysis of 450 to 750 of the donors showed that most TCR beta V segments appeared in productive rearrangements either about 87% or about 30% of the time, which broadly matched IMGT annotations. A later analysis associated about 16,000 TCR beta sequences with specific HLA alleles at a false discovery rate of 0.05. The study listed approximately 160 TCR beta chains as associated with cytomegalovirus. Most TCR sequences were observed very rarely across donors, whereas some public TCRs were present in many individuals. According to a later analysis, parvovirus B19, influenza, CMV and Epstein-Barr virus appeared linked to several top co-occurrence clusters. A later analysis found that TCR association rates varied across HLA loci, with DRB1 alleles showing the most associated TCRs and HLA-C alleles the fewest. In both the original and validation cohorts, the classifier was reported to diagnose cytomegalovirus status with high specificity and sensitivity. Because counts were too low, approximately 15 rarely observed V segments, including chromosome 9 orphons, were excluded from the earlier analysis of 587 of the donors. In vitro tests confirmed that three of the cytomegalovirus-associated TCR beta chains recognize cytomegalovirus antigens. A group of highly shared sequence variants was considered likely to be a technical artifact of the sequencing pipeline. Some IMGT-functional V segments, including TRBV6-2 and TRBV6-3, could not be distinguished by the 87-base-pair reads and were therefore excluded. For the cohort, immune exposure information was limited to CMV serostatus.

CDR3 length: 16 amino acids, cysteine to phenylalanine. Kept here is only the CDR3 DNA, which spans 48 bases and is read in frame from base 1. Cut back by 0 bases and 4 bases, the V and J ends lie 16 bases apart. In the germline V gene (reference sequence), CDR1 corresponds to SGHNT and CDR2 to YYREEE. Libraries were made using the immunoSEQ multiplex PCR assay. The multiplex PCR relied on a mix of 60 forward primers for TCR Vbeta segments and 13 reverse primers for TCR Jbeta segments. The CDR3 region of rearranged TCR beta genes was amplified from genomic DNA with a multiplex PCR assay. The amplified TCR beta libraries were sequenced on the Illumina HiSeq System as 87-base-pair reads. The paper's data handling went like this. A later analysis counted some 80 million unique TCR beta chains across the 550 to 800 repertoires, and 10 million to 11 million of these chains were shared by at least two donors. A nearest-neighbor algorithm error-corrected the raw reads and collapsed the reads into unique sequences, merging closely related sequences to remove PCR and sequencing errors. CDR3 sequences were aligned to IMGT reference sequences to assign V, D and J gene segments. For a sequence to be retained, at least a six-nucleotide match to both a V gene segment and a J gene segment was required. A rearrangement counted as productive if the CDR3 had no stop codons and remained in frame with V and J, and every other rearrangement counted as non-productive. CDR3 was defined by IMGT convention, running from the second conserved V-encoded cysteine to the conserved J-encoded phenylalanine. The earlier analysis of about 590 of the donors excluded sequences that lacked an unambiguous match to a single V gene segment. An earlier analysis of almost 600 of the donors classified V segments as functional when productive rearrangements were above 56.7% and as segregating when the standard deviation between donors was above 5%. To diagnose cytomegalovirus status from the catalog of TCR beta chain sequences, a statistical classification framework was built. In a later analysis, V and J genes were assigned by comparing TCR nucleotide sequences against IMGT/GENE-DB human TR gene sequences. Using the TCRdist pipeline, a later analysis assigned CDR3 sequences along with most-parsimonious VDJ recombination scenarios. In a later analysis, each TCR beta chain was defined by its CDR3 amino acid sequence together with its V-gene family, and reads lacking a unique V-gene family were excluded. As a way to deal with suspected cross-contamination and a sequencing artifact, a later analysis dropped over 550 nucleotide sequences that were highly shared and had low generation probability. In a later analysis, a clonal expansion index for each public chain was calculated from normalized within-repertoire ranks of inferred template counts. In a later analysis, generation probabilities were computed using a VDJ recombination model fitted to out-of-frame rearrangements, and the results were checked against IGoR. In a later analysis, TCR-TCR, TCR-HLA and TCR-CMV co-occurrence was scored with hypergeometric tests, and a repertoire-size bias correction was applied to TCR pairs. A later analysis estimated false discovery rates by permuting HLA or CMV assignments 20 times. In a later analysis, co-occurring TCRs were grouped with DBSCAN, and TCRdist sequence similarity was added when clustering was performed within HLA-allele-positive subsets. Repertoires with fewer than 30,000 or more than 120,000 public chains were left out of co-occurrence clustering, as were a few repertoires with anomalous nucleotide sharing. TCRdb re-hosts the immuneACCESS table, in-frame sequences only. Its copies lack some clones; in the studies checked, an unresolved V gene accounts for under half of them, and the cause for the rest is not known. The V and J calls and clone size were taken over from that table, and D and trimming were inferred from the DNA. The sample table contains about 200,000 clones; only one count was recorded for roughly an eighth of them. About 7.8% of the sample goes to the ten largest clones.

Material for sequencing was PBMCs. The receptor comes from a man in his fifties in good health and CMV-seropositive. The sequence joins TRBV5-4 to TRBJ1-2, with no D gene named confidently. This receptor has the CDR3 CASSLGPSELIYGYTF. The DNA reads TGTGCCAGCAGCTTGGGTCCGAGCGAGCTTATCTATGGCTACACCTTC.